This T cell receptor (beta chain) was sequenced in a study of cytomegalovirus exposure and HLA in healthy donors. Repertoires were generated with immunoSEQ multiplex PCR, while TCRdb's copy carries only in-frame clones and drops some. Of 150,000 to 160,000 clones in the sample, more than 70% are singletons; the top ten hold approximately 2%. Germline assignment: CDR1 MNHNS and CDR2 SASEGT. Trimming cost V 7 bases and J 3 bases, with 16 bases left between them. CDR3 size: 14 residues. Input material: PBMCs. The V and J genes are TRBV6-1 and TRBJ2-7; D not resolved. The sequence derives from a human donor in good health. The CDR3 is CASTTDNLSYEQYF. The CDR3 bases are TGTGCCAGCACTACAGACAATCTTAGCTACGAGCAGTACTTC.